The T cell receptor beta chain under discussion was sequenced for a study of blood T cell repertoires in COVID-19. About the research overall: The samples span acute and convalescent COVID-19 from the United States, Italy and Spain. T cells, B-cell-depleted T cells, or PBMCs supplied cDNA or gDNA.

Per the study methods: Nucleated cell number was recorded as an estimate derived from reference gene primer amplification. Clones were sequenced by immunoSEQ multiplex PCR, and TCRdb holds only the in-frame ones, with some missing. V and J calls and clone size are given by that table; D and trimming were obtained from the DNA. The sample lists nearly 200,000 clones; around four fifths were seen once. From germline, CDR1 is SNHLY and CDR2 FYNNEI. V dropped 4 bases and J dropped 4 bases, with 5 bases sitting between them. This CDR3 is built from 12 residues. This receptor was obtained from a human donor in a cohort sampled during active COVID-19. This chain uses TRBV2 with TRBJ2-1; D is undetermined. Sequencing was performed on peripheral blood. The CDR3 protein is CASSVTYNEQFF. CDR3 coding DNA: TGTGCCAGCAGTGTAACATACAATGAGCAGTTCTTC.